This T cell receptor (beta chain) was found in a study of human T cells and chemical hapten exposure. Study-level findings and limits: DPC sensitization produced no change in TCRs with frequency above 1 in 1000.

The library labeled individual cDNA molecules by adding unique molecular identifiers to them. Each CDR3 protein gets one entry after TCRdb re-called the RACE reads with MiXCR. The repertoire includes some 400,000 distinct CDR3 sequences, more than 4.5% of them detected once, and 2% to 2.5% sits in the top ten. This clonotype came up a few times. Its antigen is unidentified. Trimming left V 11 bases short and J 7 bases short, with 20 bases between. Germline-derived CDR1 and CDR2 are ENHRY and SYGVKD. The CDR3 has 13 amino acids. The time point: patch test 1, 2 weeks after DPC sensitization. Treatment noted: therapeutic diphenylcyclopropenone sensitization with weekly scalp DPC. Alopecia patients, 18 to 70 years old and DPC-suitable, served as donors.

The source is a woman aged 45-60 years with alopecia areata. Some clones in this sample may be carry-over from other donors' samples. The genes are TRBV10-3 and TRBJ2-5, with D possibly being TRBD2 (6 bases). The sequenced sample was whole blood, obtained in connection with sensitization to the hapten diphenylcyclopropenone (DPC). DNA for the CDR3: TGTGCCGTCCAAGATGGGCTAGCGTGGACCCAGTACTTC. Translation gives CAVQDGLAWTQYF.